The 23 T cell receptor beta chains below come from one sample, sequenced in a study of high-grade serous ovarian cancer treatment subgroups. Tumor samples were taken before definitive surgery or chemotherapy. Profiled with immunoSEQ multiplex PCR; TCRdb holds only in-frame clones, not every one. The sample consists of about a thousand clones, about 71% of them appearing once. Material: tumor tissue. The receptor source for this set is a human donor with high-grade serous ovarian cancer.

This clone was seen a handful of times. CDR3 protein: CASSVVGGSSTDTQYF. For the CDR3, the DNA is TGTGCCAGCAGCGTAGTCGGGGGTTCTAGCACAGATACGCAGTATTTT. The rearrangement links TRBV9 to TRBJ2-3; TRBD2 is a possible D gene (6 bases). CDR1 and CDR2 from the germline V gene are SGDLS and YYNGEE. V shed 0 bases and J shed 0 bases, with 11 bases lying between them. This CDR3 is 16 amino acids long.

The gene calls are TRBV6-1 and TRBJ1-5; D not resolved. CDR1 and CDR2 (germline): MNHNS, SASEGT. This CDR3 is built from 14 residues. V lost 4 bases to trimming and J lost 6 bases, with 13 bases between them. CDR3 nucleotide sequence: TGTGCCAGCAGTGTGTGGCAGTCCGGTCAGCCCCAGCATTTT. Translation: CASSVWQSGQPQHF.

This clone was observed a handful of times. The rearrangement links TRBV5-5 to TRBJ2-5, with a possible D match to TRBD1 (5 bases). Germline-derived CDR1 and CDR2 are SGHKS and YYEKEE (reference sequence). This CDR3 region has 14 residues. The V end lost 6 bases, the J end lost 5 bases, and 17 bases lay between the germline ends. CDR3 sequence: CASNEGARAETQYF. The CDR3, as DNA: TGTGCCAGCAATGAAGGGGCTCGTGCTGAGACCCAGTACTTC.

The rearrangement joins TRBV9 to TRBJ2-1; the D gene is possibly TRBD2 (5 bases). The length of the CDR3 is 11 residues. The V end lost 4 bases, the J end lost 11 bases, and 10 bases lay between the germline ends. Germline loops: CDR1 SGDLS, CDR2 YYNGEE. CDR3 coding DNA: TGTGCCAGCAGCCTGTCCGGGAAGCAGTTCTTC. It translates to CASSLSGKQFF.

The chain has TRBV7-2 and TRBJ1-1; D perhaps matches TRBD1 (5 bases). The CDR3 is 16 amino acids. Germline V gene data show CDR1 as SGHTA and CDR2 as FQGNSA. V lost 1 base and J lost 4, with 16 bases in between. CDR3 in DNA: TGTGCCAGCAGCTTAGGTTTGGGACCTATTGGCACTGAAGCTTTCTTT. Amino acids: CASSLGLGPIGTEAFF.

The chain uses TRBV4-1 and TRBJ2-3, with TRBD1 identical over 9 bases. From germline, CDR1 is MGHRA and CDR2 YSYEKL. V was clipped by 0 bases and J by 6 bases; unmatched bases: 7. CDR3 length equals 16 residues. The CDR3 loop is CASSQERDRVDDTQYF. CDR3 DNA sequence: TGCGCCAGCAGCCAAGAAAGGGACAGGGTAGATGATACGCAGTATTTT.

The chain combines TRBV7-3 with TRBJ2-3; D is unclear. This CDR3 comprises 17 residues. Trimming took off 5 bases at V and 4 bases at J, with 22 bases between the two ends. Germline V gene data show CDR1 as SGHTA and CDR2 as FQGTGA. CDR3 sequence: CASSPGLTDYRADTQYF. The CDR3 coding sequence is TGTGCCAGCAGCCCCGGGCTTACGGATTATCGGGCAGATACGCAGTATTTT.

The chain carries TRBV6-5 and TRBJ2-5; D uncertain. Germline lookup yields CDR1 MNHEY and CDR2 SVGAGI. With 2 bases removed from V and 4 bases from J, the gap between germline ends came to 5 bases. The CDR3 has 12 amino acids. The CDR3 is CASSYRVETQYF. The CDR3 nucleotides read TGTGCCAGCAGTTACAGGGTAGAGACCCAGTACTTC.

The rearrangement joins TRBV6-6 to TRBJ1-2, with unresolved D. The ends were cut back, 7 bases at V and 4 bases at J, with 13 bases in the middle. Germline V CDR1 and CDR2: MNHNY, SVGAGI (reference sequence). This CDR3 contains 13 residues. The CDR3 bases are TGTGCCAGCAACCCTCCTACAGCCTATGGCTACACCTTC. Translating it yields CASNPPTAYGYTF.

The chain links TRBV7-9 to TRBJ2-3; 13 nucleotides align to TRBD2. Germline V gene lookup returns CDR1 SEHNR and CDR2 FQNEAQ (reference sequence). The CDR3 loop spans 17 amino acids. V dropped 3 bases and J dropped 3; count of bases not matched to a gene: 6. The CDR3: CASSFGTSGARTDTQYF. DNA for the CDR3: TGTGCCAGCAGCTTTGGGACTAGCGGGGCCCGAACAGATACGCAGTATTTT.

This clone is classed as large. J is TRBJ2-7 and V is TRBV5-1; 7 nucleotides align to TRBD1. Germline assignment: CDR1 SGHRS and CDR2 YFSETQ. The CDR3 is made up of 16 amino acids. The ends lost 0 bases at V and 4 bases at J; junction bases unmatched: 10. Here the CDR3 DNA reads TGCGCCAGCAGCTTGGGCCACCGGGACAGCAAATACGAGCAGTACTTC. Encoded protein: CASSLGHRDSKYEQYF. Supplemented by reference TRBV5-1 and TRBJ2-7, the full variable domain reads KAGVTQTPRYLIKTRGQQVTLSCSPISGHRSVSWYQQTPGQGLQFLFEYFSETQRNKGNFPGRFSGRQFSNSRSEMNVSTLELGDSALYLCASSLGHRDSKYEQYFGPGTRLTVT.

V is TRBV6-6 and J is TRBJ1-3; the D gene is possibly TRBD1 (6 bases). Germline V CDR1 and CDR2: MNHNY, SVGAGI (reference sequence). The CDR3 has 13 amino acids. Trimming pared 8 bases from V and 4 bases from J, leaving 12 bases between. This chain's CDR3 is CASVAGAGNTIYF. Here the CDR3 DNA reads TGTGCCAGCGTTGCGGGGGCCGGAAACACCATATATTTT.

This clone was counted a single time. The rearrangement links TRBV10-3 to TRBJ2-3; 7 nucleotides line up with TRBD2. V was clipped by 1 base and J by 5 bases; unmatched bases: 6. The CDR3 runs 15 residues. Germline V gene lookup returns CDR1 ENHRY and CDR2 SYGVKD. CDR3 amino acids: CAISEFASGGDTQYF. DNA for the CDR3: TGTGCCATCAGTGAGTTCGCTAGCGGTGGAGATACGCAGTATTTT.

The chain joins TRBV10-3 to TRBJ1-1; TRBD1 agrees at 8 bases. V lost 10 bases and J lost 4; bases outside the gene matches: 2. Germline V lookup: CDR1 ENHRY, CDR2 SYGVKD. This CDR3 has 11 residues. CDR3 DNA sequence: TGTGCCACGACAGGGGCCACTGAAGCTTTCTTT. This codes for CATTGATEAFF.

V and J are TRBV29-1 and TRBJ1-2; D gene uncertain. CDR3 size: 14 residues. Per the germline V gene, CDR1 is SQVTM and CDR2 is ANQGSEA. The V end lost 6 bases, the J end lost 8 bases, and 22 bases lay between the germline ends. The CDR3 nucleotides read TGCAGCGTATTTGGGTCGGTCGAGGTATTAGGCTACACCTTC. Its translation: CSVFGSVEVLGYTF.

Written as DNA, the CDR3 is TGTGCCAGCAGCAAAGCACGAGTTGTAGGGATTACCGGGGAGCTGTTTTTT. Amino acid sequence: CASSKARVVGITGELFF. The V and J genes are TRBV21-1 and TRBJ2-2. TRBV21-1 is classified as a pseudogene. The CDR3 runs 17 residues.

This rearrangement joins TRBV5-1 to TRBJ1-6; unclear D gene. CDR3 length: 14 residues. V lost 6 bases and J 6 bases, leaving 13 bases between the germline ends. CDR1 and CDR2 (germline): SGHRS, YFSETQ. The chain's CDR3 is CASKLDTTNSPLHF. In DNA form, the CDR3 reads TGCGCCAGCAAGCTGGATACCACTAATTCACCCCTCCACTTT.

The chain couples TRBV9 to TRBJ1-3; the D gene is possibly TRBD1 (5 bases). The V gene lost 4 bases and the J gene lost 9 bases, with 20 bases spanning the gap. CDR3 length: 15 residues. Per the germline V gene, CDR1 is SGDLS and CDR2 is YYNGEE. The CDR3 nucleotides are TGTGCCAGCAGCCCCACGGGCGGTTCAGGGACCACCATATATTTT. Translated: CASSPTGGSGTTIYF.

The table lists this clone with a few counts. The rearrangement uses TRBV11-3 and TRBJ1-2; 8 bases line up with TRBD1. Per the germline V gene, CDR1 is SGHNT and CDR2 is YENEEA. Trimming removed 5 bases from V and 5 bases from J; junction bases left unmatched: 7. The CDR3 length is 14 residues. CDR3 sequence (DNA): TGTGCCAGCAGCATCGGGACAGGATTATATGGCTACACCTTC. Translating gives CASSIGTGLYGYTF.

J is TRBJ2-1 and V is TRBV5-6, with 9 bases matching TRBD2. Trimming took 0 bases from V and 5 from J; bases not matched to a gene: 6. This CDR3 has 16 amino acids. The germline CDR1 and CDR2 sequences are SGHDT and YYEEEE. The CDR3 DNA reads as TGTGCCAGCAGCTTGGGGGCGGGGGGGCGACACAATGAGCAGTTCTTC. This encodes CASSLGAGGRHNEQFF.

The chain links TRBV21-1 to TRBJ2-3; the DNA was not compared with TRBD1, the D call given in the table. TRBV21-1 represents a pseudogene. CDR3 length: 14 residues. In DNA, the CDR3 is TGTGCCAGCAGCCCGGGACAAAATGCAAATACGCAGTATTTT. It translates to CASSPGQNANTQYF.

The V gene is TRBV2, the J gene TRBJ1-2, with 10 nucleotides matching TRBD1. Germline loops: CDR1 SNHLY, CDR2 FYNNEI. This CDR3 is 17 amino acids long. Trimming removed 2 bases from V and 8 bases from J; junction bases left unmatched: 14. DNA for the CDR3: TGTGCCAGCAGTGAACCGGGTCGTGGGACAGGGGTCTACGGCTACACCTTC. Its protein product is CASSEPGRGTGVYGYTF.

The chain joins TRBV21-1 to TRBJ2-7. TRBV21-1 is designated a pseudogene. The CDR3 runs to 11 residues. The CDR3 reads CASRFSYEQYF. Here the CDR3 DNA reads TGTGCCAGCAGGTTCTCCTACGAGCAGTACTTC.